These 31 T cell receptor beta chains were sequenced from one sample in a study of shared clonotypes between healthy human individuals. Only in-frame clones appear in the TCRdb table, and some are missing; sequencing was by immunoSEQ multiplex PCR. This table holds some 2,100,000 clones, approximately 94% found once. Sequencing was performed on naive CD4+ T cells sorted from blood. Subset described: CD45RA+ positively selected. These TCRs come from a man between 18 and 29 years old in good health.

The sample holds one count of this clone. This chain uses TRBV6-1 with TRBJ1-2, with 10 bases lining up with TRBD1. The CDR3 has 14 amino acids. V lost 10 bases, J lost 6 bases, and 11 bases stayed unmatched. CDR1 and CDR2 (germline): MNHNS, SASEGT. CDR3 coding DNA: TGTGCCACCACCTACGGACAGGGGGGGGATGGCTACACCTTC. This sequence encodes CATTYGQGGDGYTF.

The V gene is TRBV27, the J gene TRBJ1-2; TRBD1 matches at 9 bases. The CDR3 runs 14 residues. V dropped 8 bases and J dropped 1; count of bases not matched to a gene: 5. Per the germline V gene, CDR1 is MNHEY and CDR2 is SMNVEV (reference sequence). The CDR3 sequence is CASRGTGYNYGYTF. DNA of the CDR3: TGTGCCAGCCGCGGGACAGGGTATAACTATGGCTACACCTTC.

V is TRBV11-2 and J is TRBJ1-6, with D possibly matching TRBD1 (5 bases). The V and J ends lost 4 bases and 1 base respectively, with 8 bases between them. The germline CDR1 and CDR2 sequences are SGHAT and FQNNGV. The CDR3 is made up of 15 amino acids. CDR3 nucleotides: TGTGCCAGCAGCTCTAGACAGTCCTATAATTCACCCCTCCACTTT. Encoded protein: CASSSRQSYNSPLHF.

The V gene is TRBV7-2, the J gene TRBJ1-2; 8 bases align to TRBD1. This CDR3 is built from 13 residues. Germline V CDR1 and CDR2: SGHTA, FQGNSA. The V and J ends lost 5 bases and 6 bases, in that order; junction bases with no gene match: 5. In DNA form, the CDR3 reads TGTGCCAGCAGCCAGACAGGGGAACATGGCTACACCTTC. Translating it yields CASSQTGEHGYTF.

V and J are TRBV7-6 and TRBJ2-1; 8 nucleotides align to TRBD2. CDR3 length equals 16 residues. With 4 bases clipped from V and 8 bases from J, the junction kept 13 bases outside the gene matches. Per the germline V gene, CDR1 is SGHVS and CDR2 is FNYEAQ. For the CDR3, the DNA is TGTGCCAGCAGCTGGGGTGAGACGGGAGGGCCCCATGAGCAGTTCTTC. It translates to CASSWGETGGPHEQFF. The variable domain in full, completed from reference TRBV7-6 and TRBJ2-1, reads GAGVSQSPRYKVTKRGQDVALRCDPISGHVSLYWYRQALGQGPEFLTYFNYEAQQDKSGLPNDRFSAERPEGSISTLTIQRTEQRDSAMYRCASSWGETGGPHEQFFGPGTRLTVL.

This rearrangement joins TRBV19 to TRBJ1-1; tentative D call: TRBD1 (5 bases). Trimming took off 5 bases at V and 0 bases at J, with 10 bases between the two ends. The CDR3 is 14 residues long. Germline V lookup: CDR1 LNHDA, CDR2 SQIVND (reference sequence). Written as DNA, the CDR3 is TGTGCCAGTAGTTGGGGCAGCTTGAACACTGAAGCTTTCTTT. It codes for CASSWGSLNTEAFF.

This chain connects TRBV5-1 to TRBJ2-5; D gene ambiguous. Germline CDR1 reads SGHRS; CDR2 reads YFSETQ. This CDR3 region has 15 residues. V lost 6 bases to trimming and J lost 1 base, with 16 bases between them. CDR3 sequence (DNA): TGCGCCAGCACCGAATTCACCGGCGCCCAAGAGACCCAGTACTTC. It encodes CASTEFTGAQETQYF.

This chain links TRBV9 with TRBJ1-3; perhaps TRBD1 as D (5 bases). In germline, CDR1 is SGDLS, CDR2 YYNGEE. The CDR3 length is 14 residues. The V end lost 0 bases, the J end lost 7 bases, and 11 bases lay between the germline ends. The CDR3 nucleotides are TGTGCCAGCAGCGTAGGCCCAGGGAGGAACACCATATATTTT. Residues: CASSVGPGRNTIYF.

The V gene is TRBV10-2, the J gene TRBJ2-2; 9 bases line up with TRBD2. Germline CDR1 WSHSY, CDR2 SAAADI. The CDR3 runs 14 residues. V lost 9 bases to trimming and J lost 1 base; unmatched junction nucleotides: 3. This chain's CDR3 is CASRLAENTGELFF. The CDR3 DNA reads TGCGCCAGTCGACTAGCGGAGAACACCGGGGAGCTGTTTTTT.

With regard to this clone: Distinct nucleotide sequences in the sample also encode this CDR3. CDR3 residues: CAWALSGNTIYF. The CDR3 DNA is TGTGCCTGGGCCCTCTCTGGAAACACCATATATTTT. The V call is TRBV30, the J call TRBJ1-3, with no clear D. The CDR3 covers 12 residues. The germline gives CDR1 GTSNPN, CDR2 SVGIG (reference sequence). Trimming stripped 5 bases from V and 0 bases from J, with 5 bases between. Complete variable domain (other parts from reference TRBV30 and TRBJ1-3): SQTIHQWPATLVQPVGSPLSLECTVEGTSNPNLYWYRQAAGRGLQLLFYSVGIGQISSEVPQNLSASRPQDRQFILSSKKLLLSDSGFYLCAWALSGNTIYFGEGSWLTVV.

Comment on this clone: In the same sample, other DNA sequences code for this CDR3. The V gene is TRBV11-2, the J gene TRBJ2-7; no clear D. CDR1 is SGHAT, CDR2 FQNNGV, per germline. With 0 bases removed from V and 1 base from J, the gap between germline ends came to 7 bases. The CDR3 spans 14 residues. This chain's CDR3 is CASSLELGSYEQYF. CDR3 nucleotide sequence: TGTGCCAGCAGCTTAGAACTGGGATCCTACGAGCAGTACTTC.

V and J are TRBV6-5 and TRBJ1-1; tentative D call: TRBD1 (6 bases). Trimming shortened V by 2 bases and J by 9 bases, and 7 bases separated the two germline ends. Germline CDR1 MNHEY, CDR2 SVGAGI. The CDR3 has 11 residues. The CDR3 nucleotides read TGTGCCAGCAGTTACGGACAGAAAGCTTTCTTT. Encoded protein: CASSYGQKAFF.

The chain couples TRBV19 to TRBJ1-5; no clear D. Germline CDR1 is LNHDA and CDR2 is SQIVND (reference sequence). The CDR3 has 13 residues. V was cut by 5 bases and J by 4 bases, with 9 bases left in between. The CDR3, as DNA: TGTGCCAGTAGTTGGACTGATAATCAGCCCCAGCATTTT. It specifies CASSWTDNQPQHF.

This chain uses TRBV19 with TRBJ1-4; tentative D call: TRBD1 (6 bases). The CDR3 sequence is 15 residues long. In germline, CDR1 is LNHDA, CDR2 SQIVND (reference sequence). V lost 5 bases, J lost 7 bases, and 17 bases lay in between. CDR3 in amino acids: CASSVADIGGEKLFF. The DNA of the CDR3 is TGTGCCAGTAGTGTGGCGGACATAGGGGGTGAAAAACTGTTTTTT.

This chain links TRBV5-1 with TRBJ2-7; TRBD2 might be the D (6 bases). The CDR3 sequence is 15 residues long. V dropped 4 bases and J dropped 6 bases, with 20 bases sitting between them. Germline CDR1 reads SGHRS; CDR2 reads YFSETQ. The DNA of the CDR3 is TGCGCCAGCAGCGACTCGGGAGAACTGGTACGCGAGCAGTACTTC. This translates into CASSDSGELVREQYF.

The gene calls are TRBV21-1 and TRBJ1-5. TRBV21-1 is deemed a pseudogene. The CDR3 runs 11 residues. CDR3 sequence: CASRRRGPQHF. In DNA form, the CDR3 reads TGTGCCAGCCGTAGGCGGGGTCCCCAGCATTTT.

Turning to this clone: Other DNA sequences in this sample translate to the same CDR3. The V call is TRBV30, the J call TRBJ1-1, with unresolved D. Trimming pared 2 bases from V and 2 bases from J, leaving 9 bases between. The CDR3 has 13 residues. CDR1 and CDR2 from the germline V gene are GTSNPN and SVGIG (reference sequence). The CDR3 DNA sequence: TGTGCCTGGAGTAGGGCAGCCAACACTGAAGCTTTCTTT. Its protein is CAWSRAANTEAFF.

The V and J genes are TRBV15 and TRBJ2-7; TRBD2 agrees at 11 bases. The junction had 0 bases not matched to a gene; V was cut back by 0 bases and J by 2 bases. Germline V lookup: CDR1 LNHNV, CDR2 YYDKDF (reference sequence). The CDR3 sequence is 15 residues long. The CDR3, as DNA: TGTGCCACCAGCAGAGAGACTAGCGGGACCTACGAGCAGTACTTC. Protein sequence: CATSRETSGTYEQYF.

The chain has TRBV5-1 and TRBJ1-2, with a tentative D call TRBD1 (5 bases). The CDR3 is 15 residues long. The V and J ends lost 4 bases and 2 bases respectively, with 15 bases between them. CDR1 is SGHRS, CDR2 YFSETQ, per germline. CDR3: CASSPFGEGNYGYTF. The CDR3, as DNA: TGCGCCAGCAGCCCCTTCGGGGAGGGGAACTATGGCTACACCTTC.

This clone was found a few times. The V and J genes are TRBV14 and TRBJ1-1; D is ambiguous. V lost 0 bases and J lost 10, with 6 bases in between. The CDR3 contains 11 residues. CDR1 is SGHDN and CDR2 is FVKESK in the germline V gene. The CDR3, as DNA: TGTGCCAGCAGCCAAGATCAAGGAGCTTTCTTT. The encoded protein is CASSQDQGAFF.

The V and J genes are TRBV29-1 and TRBJ1-2; no definite D call. Germline lookup yields CDR1 SQVTM and CDR2 ANQGSEA. V gave up 5 bases and J gave up 4 bases, with 11 bases separating them. The CDR3 totals 12 residues. The CDR3 region has the DNA TGCAGCGTTCCTGGGCGGGCCTATGGCTACACCTTC. Translated: CSVPGRAYGYTF.

The gene calls are TRBV19 and TRBJ2-5; 13 bases are shared with TRBD2. The CDR3 covers 15 residues. Germline V gene lookup returns CDR1 LNHDA and CDR2 SQIVND (reference sequence). V lost 4 bases and J lost 5; bases outside the gene matches: 4. The CDR3: CASSRLAGGRETQYF. The CDR3 DNA sequence: TGTGCCAGTAGTAGACTAGCGGGGGGTAGGGAGACCCAGTACTTC.

V usage is TRBV4-1 and J usage is TRBJ1-2; D call uncertain. Trimming removed 2 bases at V and 4 bases at J, with 14 bases between. CDR3 length: 15 residues. The germline V gene has CDR1 MGHRA and CDR2 YSYEKL. The CDR3 loop reads CASSQQTGLGYGYTF. CDR3 nucleotide sequence: TGCGCCAGCAGCCAACAGACGGGCTTGGGCTATGGCTACACCTTC.

V is TRBV10-3 and J is TRBJ1-1; 8 positions agree with TRBD1. The CDR3 spans 14 residues. Per the germline V gene, CDR1 is ENHRY and CDR2 is SYGVKD. Germline trimming cut 6 bases from V and 0 bases from J; bases unmatched to any gene: 3. The CDR3 sequence: CAIRSDRVNTEAFF. CDR3 sequence (DNA): TGTGCCATCAGATCGGACAGGGTGAACACTGAAGCTTTCTTT.

The rearrangement links TRBV19 to TRBJ2-1, with 9 bases identical to TRBD2. The CDR3 length is 19 residues. The germline CDR1 and CDR2 sequences are LNHDA and SQIVND (reference sequence). After removal of 2 bases from V and 0 bases from J, the junction contained 11 bases not matched to a gene. CDR3 nucleotide sequence: TGTGCCAGTAGTATAACAGCGGGAGGACCGACGAGCTCCTACAATGAGCAGTTCTTC. It specifies CASSITAGGPTSSYNEQFF. The full variable domain, in which reference TRBV19 and TRBJ2-1 provide the parts outside the CDR3, is DGGITQSPKYLFRKEGQNVTLSCEQNLNHDAMYWYRQDPGQGLRLIYYSQIVNDFQKGDIAEGYSVSREKKESFPLTVTSAQKNPTAFYLCASSITAGGPTSSYNEQFFGPGTRLTVL.

The V gene is TRBV7-2, the J gene TRBJ2-3; the D gene is possibly TRBD2 (6 bases). The CDR3 has 15 amino acids. Trimming left V 5 bases short and J 1 base short, with 13 bases between. From germline, CDR1 is SGHTA and CDR2 FQGNSA. The CDR3 here is CASSPHSGRTDTQYF. In DNA form, the CDR3 reads TGTGCCAGCAGCCCCCATAGCGGACGCACAGATACGCAGTATTTT.

The CDR3 nucleotides read TGTGCCAGTAGCGTTCGGGGGGATGGCTACACCTTC. As protein: CASSVRGDGYTF. The rearrangement uses TRBV19 and TRBJ1-2; a possible D gene is TRBD1 (5 bases). In germline, CDR1 is LNHDA, CDR2 SQIVND (reference sequence). Trimming took off 6 bases at V and 6 bases at J, with 11 bases between the two ends. The CDR3 totals 12 residues.

The chain joins TRBV29-1 to TRBJ1-2; TRBD1 agrees at 12 bases. Germline CDR1 and CDR2: SQVTM and ANQGSEA. V trimming: 6 bases; J trimming: 6 bases; junction bases outside the gene matches: 2. The CDR3 runs to 12 residues. CDR3 in amino acids: CSVGTGGNGYTF. The DNA of the CDR3 is TGCAGCGTCGGGACAGGGGGCAATGGCTACACCTTC.

This clone was counted a single time. V gene TRBV7-2 combines with J gene TRBJ2-1; possible D gene TRBD1, 7 bases. Trimming pared 2 bases from V and 3 bases from J, leaving 11 bases between. The CDR3 length is 15 residues. Germline V gene lookup returns CDR1 SGHTA and CDR2 FQGNSA. The CDR3 is CASSLRRGDYNEQFF. CDR3 nucleotides: TGTGCCAGCAGCTTACGCAGGGGGGACTACAATGAGCAGTTCTTC.

This rearrangement joins TRBV10-3 to TRBJ2-5; D is perhaps TRBD1 or TRBD2 (5 bases each). Germline V gene sequence: CDR1 ENHRY, CDR2 SYGVKD. This CDR3 is 14 amino acids long. The V end lost 3 bases, the J end lost 3 bases, and 11 bases lay between the germline ends. CDR3 in DNA: TGTGCCATCAGTGATTGGCAGGGAGAAGAGACCCAGTACTTC. Its translation: CAISDWQGEETQYF.

The chain combines TRBV4-3 with TRBJ2-2, with TRBD2 matching 13 bases. Trimming at V came to 2 bases and at J to 6 bases, leaving 3 bases not matched to a gene. Germline V CDR1 and CDR2: LGHNA, YSLEER. This CDR3 has 16 residues. The CDR3 loop is CASSQTSGRASGELFF. DNA of the CDR3: TGCGCCAGCAGCCAAACTAGCGGGAGGGCCTCCGGGGAGCTGTTTTTT.